Described below is a single TCR beta chain sequence and its context. This entry belongs to a study of CD8+ T cells in alopecia areata. Germline CDR1 SEHNR, CDR2 FQNEAQ (reference sequence). The CDR3 extends over 13 amino acids. The V gene lost 3 bases and the J gene lost 3 bases, with 8 bases spanning the gap. Specified treatment: oral pan-JAK inhibitor, 5-10 mg twice daily. RNA was isolated and reverse transcribed to cDNA, the sequencing template. Using immunoSEQ multiplex PCR, the repertoire was profiled, and TCRdb retains in-frame clones only, with some absent. The repertoire holds about 160,000 clones, with roughly 65% as singletons.

The receptor comes from a human donor with alopecia areata. This sequence joins TRBV7-9 and TRBJ1-2; D may be TRBD1 (5 bases). The input for sequencing was CD4+ T cells sorted from blood, taken at week 4, from a patient treated with tofacitinib. This CDR3 reads CASSFGRDYGYTF. In DNA form, the CDR3 reads TGTGCCAGCAGCTTTGGCAGGGACTATGGCTACACCTTC. Complete variable domain (other parts from reference TRBV7-9 and TRBJ1-2): DTGVSQNPRHKITKRGQNVTFRCDPISEHNRLYWYRQTLGQGPEFLTYFQNEAQLEKSRLLSDRFSAERPKGSFSTLEIQRTEQGDSAMYLCASSFGRDYGYTFGSGTRLTVV.